Each of the 23 T cell receptor beta chains below was sequenced from the same sample in a study of cytomegalovirus exposure and HLA in healthy donors. Amplification used 60 Vbeta primers and 13 Jbeta primers. TCRdb's table, derived via immunoSEQ multiplex PCR, lists solely in-frame clones and lacks some. The table records hundreds of thousands of clones, 65% to 85% of them present only once. Sample: PBMCs. Receptor source: a female donor in good health and CMV-seronegative.

The rearrangement links TRBV18 to TRBJ1-5; no clear D. CDR3 length: 13 residues. Trimming took 6 bases from V and 4 from J, leaving 10 bases between them. Looked up from germline, CDR1 is KGHSH and CDR2 is LQKENI. DNA of the CDR3: TGTGCCAGCTCGCAGACGAGGAATCAGCCCCAGCATTTT. Protein product: CASSQTRNQPQHF.

The CDR3 loop reads CASSLGRQGNEAFF. The CDR3, as DNA: TGTGCCAGCAGCTTAGGTCGACAGGGGAATGAAGCTTTCTTT. The V gene is TRBV11-3, the J gene TRBJ1-1; TRBD1 aligns across 8 bases. The V segment lost 1 base and the J segment 7 bases; nucleotides outside the gene matches: 5. Germline CDR1 reads SGHNT; CDR2 reads YENEEA. The CDR3 covers 14 residues. Combining the CDR3 with reference TRBV11-3 and TRBJ1-1 gives the whole variable domain EAGVVQSPRYKIIEKKQPVAFWCNPISGHNTLYWYLQNLGQGPELLIRYENEEAVDDSQLPKDRFSAERLKGVDSTLKIQPAELGDSAVYLCASSLGRQGNEAFFGQGTRLTVV.

A few counts support this clone. This chain joins TRBV5-1 and TRBJ1-2, with D hard to call. Germline assignment: CDR1 SGHRS and CDR2 YFSETQ. V dropped 4 bases and J dropped 8 bases, with 15 bases sitting between them. This CDR3 has 13 amino acids. Here the CDR3 reads CASSADIQVGYTF. In DNA, the CDR3 is TGCGCCAGCAGCGCAGACATCCAAGTGGGCTACACCTTC.

The genes are TRBV7-2 and TRBJ1-2; TRBD1 might be the D (6 bases). From germline, CDR1 is SGHTA and CDR2 FQGNSA. The CDR3 totals 14 residues. Trimming left V 5 bases short and J 2 bases short, with 12 bases between. In DNA form, the CDR3 reads TGTGCCAGCAGCCGAATGACAGGAAACTATGGCTACACCTTC. This encodes CASSRMTGNYGYTF.

The chain is built from TRBV10-1 and TRBJ2-1; D might be TRBD1 (6 bases). Germline assignment: CDR1 WNHNN and CDR2 SYGVQD (reference sequence). The CDR3 totals 15 residues. V lost 1 base to trimming and J lost 6 bases, with 13 bases between them. The CDR3, as DNA: TGCGCCAGCAGTGAGTTGGGGACACTCCCCAATGAGCAGTTCTTC. Encoded protein: CASSELGTLPNEQFF.

The CDR3 reads CASIQPGHRTAFF. The CDR3 nucleotides read TGTGCCAGCATACAACCGGGACACCGAACAGCTTTCTTT. V usage is TRBV6-1 and J usage is TRBJ1-1; weak D call: TRBD1 (6 bases). The V and J ends lost 7 bases and 10 bases respectively, with 19 bases between them. From germline, CDR1 is MNHNS and CDR2 SASEGT. The CDR3 contains 13 residues.

This clone was picked up a small number of times. This chain links TRBV5-1 with TRBJ2-5, with TRBD2 matching 7 bases. The germline gives CDR1 SGHRS, CDR2 YFSETQ. CDR3 length equals 14 residues. V was pared by 0 bases and J by 5 bases, with 4 bases of the junction left unmatched. The CDR3 DNA follows: TGCGCCAGCAGCTTGGCCGCGGGAGCCGAGACCCAGTACTTC. This codes for CASSLAAGAETQYF.

The chain employs TRBV21-1 and TRBJ2-1; TRBD2 is the table's D call and was not checked against the DNA. TRBV21-1 is a pseudogene locus. The CDR3 covers 15 residues. The CDR3 sequence: CASSSELASYNEQFF. The CDR3 nucleotides are TGTGCCAGCAGCAGTGAACTAGCCTCCTACAATGAGCAGTTCTTC.

The V and J genes are TRBV10-1 and TRBJ2-2; D gene ambiguous. Germline V gene lookup returns CDR1 WNHNN and CDR2 SYGVQD (reference sequence). This CDR3 has 13 residues. Trimming took 3 bases from V and 6 from J, leaving 8 bases between them. The CDR3 DNA sequence: TGCGCCAGCAGTGAATCCGTCCCCGGGGAGCTGTTTTTT. Translated, it gives CASSESVPGELFF.

This clone was picked up one time. The chain combines TRBV7-2 with TRBJ2-1, with 8 bases identical to TRBD2. In germline, CDR1 is SGHTA, CDR2 FQGNSA. Trimming at V came to 1 base and at J to 4 bases, leaving 3 bases not matched to a gene. This CDR3 contains 15 residues. The CDR3 DNA follows: TGTGCCAGCAGCTTAGTAGCGGGAACATACAATGAGCAGTTCTTC. It specifies CASSLVAGTYNEQFF.

This chain links TRBV7-7 with TRBJ2-1; no clear D. The CDR3 is 13 amino acids. Trimming removed 4 bases at V and 5 bases at J, with 9 bases between. Per germline, CDR1 SSHAT and CDR2 FNYEAQ (reference sequence). CDR3: CASSSISDNEQFF. The CDR3 nucleotides read TGTGCCAGCAGCTCTATATCGGACAATGAGCAGTTCTTC.

The chain combines TRBV5-4 with TRBJ2-7, with D perhaps matching TRBD1 (6 bases). CDR3 length: 15 residues. V was clipped by 2 bases and J by 7 bases, with 19 bases between them. Germline V gene sequence: CDR1 SGHNT, CDR2 YYREEE (reference sequence). CDR3 residues: CASSFEARGLSEQYF. In nucleotides, the CDR3 is TGTGCCAGCAGCTTTGAAGCCAGGGGTCTTTCTGAGCAGTACTTC.

The rearrangement joins TRBV5-1 to TRBJ1-1, with D tentatively TRBD1 (5 bases). The CDR3 is 17 residues long. The V gene's germline CDR1 is SGHRS and CDR2 YFSETQ. With 0 bases removed from V and 0 bases from J, the gap between germline ends came to 15 bases. In DNA, the CDR3 is TGCGCCAGCAGCTTGGCACAGGACGAACGATTGAACACTGAAGCTTTCTTT. This encodes CASSLAQDERLNTEAFF.

This clone occurred a few times. V and J are TRBV11-1 and TRBJ2-2; 14 nucleotides align to TRBD2. Germline CDR1 and CDR2: SGHAT and FQDESV (reference sequence). After removal of 5 bases from V and 4 bases from J, the junction contained 9 bases not matched to a gene. The CDR3 loop spans 18 amino acids. As DNA, the CDR3 is TGTGCCAGCAGCCTGGGACTAGCGGGGGCGTCTCCCACCGGGGAGCTGTTTTTT. Translating gives CASSLGLAGASPTGELFF. The full variable domain, in which reference TRBV11-1 and TRBJ2-2 provide the parts outside the CDR3, is EAEVAQSPRYKITEKSQAVAFWCDPISGHATLYWYRQILGQGPELLVQFQDESVVDDSQLPKDRFSAERLKGVDSTLKIQPAELGDSAMYLCASSLGLAGASPTGELFFGEGSRLTVL.

This chain connects TRBV6-5 to TRBJ1-1; D may be TRBD1 (5 bases). V lost 6 bases and J 7 bases, leaving 15 bases between the germline ends. Looked up from germline, CDR1 is MNHEY and CDR2 is SVGAGI. The CDR3 runs 13 residues. The CDR3 bases are TGTGCCAGCAGGGTCATGGGGGGAGGTGAAGCTTTCTTT. Translation gives CASRVMGGGEAFF.

This chain uses TRBV28 with TRBJ1-2, with a tentative D call TRBD1 (5 bases). The CDR3 is 15 amino acids. CDR1 and CDR2 from the germline V gene are MDHEN and SYDVKM. V was cut by 5 bases and J by 4 bases, with 17 bases left in between. In nucleotides, the CDR3 is TGTGCCAGCAGTACTCCTGACAGTGTTACCTATGGCTACACCTTC. It encodes CASSTPDSVTYGYTF.

CDR3 coding DNA: TGTGCCAGCAGTTACCCAACGACAGGGGGGTACGAGCAGTACTTC. This codes for CASSYPTTGGYEQYF. This chain connects TRBV6-5 to TRBJ2-7; TRBD1 agrees at 9 bases. Germline V gives CDR1 MNHEY, CDR2 SVGAGI. The V segment lost 2 bases and the J segment 4 bases; nucleotides outside the gene matches: 6. This CDR3 is 15 amino acids long.

This chain connects TRBV27 to TRBJ1-4; TRBD1 matches 8 bases. The trim removed 2 bases at V and 3 bases at J, leaving 5 bases unmatched. The CDR3 spans 16 residues. The germline V gene encodes CDR1 MNHEY and CDR2 SMNVEV (reference sequence). CDR3 in DNA: TGTGCCAGCAGTTTAAGCAGGGGGCGTCCTAATGAAAAACTGTTTTTT. Translation gives CASSLSRGRPNEKLFF.

The chain is built from TRBV7-3 and TRBJ2-3, with TRBD2 matching 10 bases. Losses at the gene ends were 5 bases for V and 2 bases for J; bases not matched to a gene: 7. The length of the CDR3 is 16 residues. Germline V gene lookup returns CDR1 SGHTA and CDR2 FQGTGA. The CDR3, as DNA: TGTGCCAGCAGCCCCAGCGGGAGGGCCCTCACAGATACGCAGTATTTT. It yields the protein CASSPSGRALTDTQYF. Filled out from reference TRBV7-3 and TRBJ2-3, the complete variable domain reads GAGVSQTPSNKVTEKGKYVELRCDPISGHTALYWYRQSLGQGPEFLIYFQGTGAADDSGLPNDRFFAVRPEGSVSTLKIQRTERGDSAVYLCASSPSGRALTDTQYFGPGTRLTVL.

The chain combines TRBV27 with TRBJ2-3; 9 bases fit TRBD2. The CDR3 is made up of 15 amino acids. CDR1 and CDR2 from the germline V gene are MNHEY and SMNVEV (reference sequence). Trimming at V came to 3 bases and at J to 1 base, leaving 2 bases not matched to a gene. This CDR3 is CASSFLAGRTDTQYF. The CDR3 nucleotides read TGTGCCAGCAGTTTCCTAGCGGGACGCACAGATACGCAGTATTTT.

The chain uses TRBV19 and TRBJ2-3; the match to TRBD2 covers 11 bases. This CDR3 is built from 16 residues. V dropped 3 bases and J dropped 2; count of bases not matched to a gene: 4. Germline V gene data show CDR1 as LNHDA and CDR2 as SQIVND (reference sequence). The CDR3 DNA sequence: TGTGCCAGTAGTATTGGGACTAGCGGTCACACAGATACGCAGTATTTT. Amino acids: CASSIGTSGHTDTQYF. Drawing the rest from reference TRBV19 and TRBJ2-3, the complete variable domain is DGGITQSPKYLFRKEGQNVTLSCEQNLNHDAMYWYRQDPGQGLRLIYYSQIVNDFQKGDIAEGYSVSREKKESFPLTVTSAQKNPTAFYLCASSIGTSGHTDTQYFGPGTRLTVL.

V and J are TRBV29-1 and TRBJ2-3; 8 nucleotides agree with TRBD2. Germline V lookup: CDR1 SQVTM, CDR2 ANQGSEA. The V gene end was trimmed by 3 bases and the J gene end by 4 bases; junction bases not matched to a gene: 3. The CDR3 has 13 amino acids. The CDR3 protein is CSVEAGGADTQYF. The CDR3 coding sequence is TGCAGCGTTGAGGCGGGAGGAGCAGATACGCAGTATTTT.

The chain joins TRBV29-1 to TRBJ2-2, with TRBD2 matching over 11 bases. CDR3 length: 18 amino acids. The junction had 20 bases not matched to a gene; V was cut back by 7 bases and J by 7 bases. Germline CDR1 reads SQVTM; CDR2 reads ANQGSEA. The CDR3: CSALRGIAGGPGVGELFF. In nucleotides, the CDR3 is TGCAGCGCCTTGAGGGGAATAGCGGGAGGGCCGGGCGTCGGGGAGCTGTTTTTT.